A selection of T cell receptor beta chains follows, all from one sample in a study of Ad26.COV2.S vaccination and SARS-CoV-2 variants. Sequencing used immunoSEQ multiplex PCR; TCRdb keeps in-frame clones, though not all of them. Counted here are around 250,000 clones, 87% occurring once; the ten biggest clones make up less than 3%. The source was peripheral blood, collected in a trial of Ad26.COV2.S vaccine versus placebo. The source of these receptors is a person aged 18-60 years who received the Ad26.COV2.S COVID-19 vaccine or a placebo. CDR3s include the opening cysteine and the closing phenylalanine or tryptophan.

J gene: TRBJ2-7
V gene: TRBV5-6
CDR3 protein: CASRHGDREIWSYEQYF

J gene: TRBJ2-4
V gene: TRBV11-2
CDR3 protein: CAIPGGANIQYF

J gene: TRBJ1-2
V gene: TRBV7-2
CDR3 protein: CASSFAGANYGYTF

J gene: TRBJ1-2
V gene: TRBV7-2
CDR3 protein: CASGHPNYGYTF

J gene: TRBJ2-5
V gene: TRBV24-1
CDR3 protein: CATSDPNGGETQYF

J gene: TRBJ2-3
V gene: TRBV6-5
CDR3 protein: CASSYTGGTSDTQYF

J gene: TRBJ1-5
V gene: TRBV6-5
CDR3 protein: CASSNHGRSNQPQHF

J gene: TRBJ1-2
V gene: TRBV6-5
CDR3 protein: CASSPGTASNYGYTF

J gene: TRBJ2-2
V gene: TRBV29-1
CDR3 protein: CSARAATGELFF

J gene: TRBJ1-2
V gene: TRBV20-1
CDR3 protein: CSAREKQIYTF

J gene: TRBJ2-3
V gene: TRBV12-5
CDR3 protein: CASGLIPTRADTQYF

J gene: TRBJ1-2
V gene: TRBV7-2
CDR3 protein: CASSLNAGGSGGYTF

J gene: TRBJ1-6
V gene: TRBV7-8
CDR3 protein: CASSARYRDRGASYNSPLHF

J gene: TRBJ1-6
V gene: TRBV6-5
CDR3 protein: CASSTRTGGLSPLHF

J gene: TRBJ1-2
V gene: TRBV19
CDR3 protein: CASRRRDSSYGYTF

J gene: TRBJ1-6
V gene: TRBV3-1/TRBV3-2
CDR3 protein: CASSQRDRGNSPLHF

J gene: TRBJ1-2
V gene: TRBV9
CDR3 protein: CASSVVSNYGYTF

J gene: TRBJ2-1
V gene: TRBV6-5
CDR3 protein: CASSRDRGRNEQFF

J gene: TRBJ1-4
V gene: TRBV18
CDR3 protein: CASSPTKGSNEKLFF

J gene: TRBJ1-2
V gene: TRBV4-3
CDR3 protein: CASSQDHNYGYTF

J gene: TRBJ1-3
V gene: TRBV7-9
CDR3 protein: CASRRTGSSGNTIYF

J gene: TRBJ2-3
V gene: TRBV11-3
CDR3 protein: CASSLGKRLTDTQYF